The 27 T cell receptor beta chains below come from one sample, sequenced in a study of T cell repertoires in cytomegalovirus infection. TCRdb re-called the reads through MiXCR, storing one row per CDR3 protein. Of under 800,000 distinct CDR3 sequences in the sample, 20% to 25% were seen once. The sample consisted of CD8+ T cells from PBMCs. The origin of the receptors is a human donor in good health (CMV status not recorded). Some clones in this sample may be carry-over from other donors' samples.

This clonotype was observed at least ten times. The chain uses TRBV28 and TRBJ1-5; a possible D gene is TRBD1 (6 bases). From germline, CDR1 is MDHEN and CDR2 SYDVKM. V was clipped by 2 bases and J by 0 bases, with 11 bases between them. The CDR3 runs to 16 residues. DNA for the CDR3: TGTGCCAGCAGTTTAATACAGGGCACTAGCAATCAGCCCCAGCATTTT. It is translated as CASSLIQGTSNQPQHF.

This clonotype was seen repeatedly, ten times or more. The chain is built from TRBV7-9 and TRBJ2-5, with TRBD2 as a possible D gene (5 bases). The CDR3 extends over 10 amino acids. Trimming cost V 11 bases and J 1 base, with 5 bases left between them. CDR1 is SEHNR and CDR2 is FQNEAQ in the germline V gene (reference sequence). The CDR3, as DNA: TGTGCCGAGGGCCAAGAGACCCAGTACTTC. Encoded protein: CAEGQETQYF.

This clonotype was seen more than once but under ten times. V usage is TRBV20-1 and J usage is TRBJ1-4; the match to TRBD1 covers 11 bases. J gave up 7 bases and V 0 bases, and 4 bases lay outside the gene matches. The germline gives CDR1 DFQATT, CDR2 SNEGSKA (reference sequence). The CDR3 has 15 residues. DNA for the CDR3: TGCAGTGCTAGAGACCCCGGGACAGGGGGTGAAAAACTGTTTTTT. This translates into CSARDPGTGGEKLFF.

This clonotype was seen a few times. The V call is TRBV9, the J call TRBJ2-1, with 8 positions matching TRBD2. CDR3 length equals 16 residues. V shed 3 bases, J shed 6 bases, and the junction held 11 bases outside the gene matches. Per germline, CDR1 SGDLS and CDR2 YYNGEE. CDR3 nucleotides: TGTGCCAGCAGCGCCAGGAGCGGGGGCCCAACCAATGAGCAGTTCTTC. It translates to CASSARSGGPTNEQFF.

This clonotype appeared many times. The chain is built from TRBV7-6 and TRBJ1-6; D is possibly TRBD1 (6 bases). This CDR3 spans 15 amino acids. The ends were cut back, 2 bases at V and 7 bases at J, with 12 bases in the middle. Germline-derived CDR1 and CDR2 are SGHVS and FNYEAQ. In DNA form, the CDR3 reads TGTGCCAGCAGCTTATACCGGACAGCGAATTCACCCCTCCACTTT. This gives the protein CASSLYRTANSPLHF. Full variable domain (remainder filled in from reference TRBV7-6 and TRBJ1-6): GAGVSQSPRYKVTKRGQDVALRCDPISGHVSLYWYRQALGQGPEFLTYFNYEAQQDKSGLPNDRFSAERPEGSISTLTIQRTEQRDSAMYRCASSLYRTANSPLHFGNGTRLTVT.

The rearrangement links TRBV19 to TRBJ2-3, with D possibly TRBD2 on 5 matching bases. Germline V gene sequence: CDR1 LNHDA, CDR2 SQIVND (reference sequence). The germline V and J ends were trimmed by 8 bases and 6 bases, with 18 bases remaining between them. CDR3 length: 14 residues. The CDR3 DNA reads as TGTGCCAGTTCCCGACGAGGGCGCGCCGATACGCAGTATTTT. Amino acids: CASSRRGRADTQYF.

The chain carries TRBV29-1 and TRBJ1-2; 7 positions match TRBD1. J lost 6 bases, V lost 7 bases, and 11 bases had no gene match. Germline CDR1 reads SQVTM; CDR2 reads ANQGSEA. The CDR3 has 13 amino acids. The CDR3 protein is CSATDRDIDGYTF. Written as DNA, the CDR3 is TGCAGCGCTACCGACAGGGACATTGATGGCTACACCTTC.

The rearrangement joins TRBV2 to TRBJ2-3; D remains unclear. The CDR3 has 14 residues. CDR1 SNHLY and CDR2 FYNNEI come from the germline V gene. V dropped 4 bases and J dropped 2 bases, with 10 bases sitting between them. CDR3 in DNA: TGTGCCAGCAGTGGAGGAAGCAACACAGATACGCAGTATTTT. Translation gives CASSGGSNTDTQYF. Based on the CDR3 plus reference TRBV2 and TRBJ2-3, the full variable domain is EPEVTQTPSHQVTQMGQEVILRCVPISNHLYFYWYRQILGQKVEFLVSFYNNEISEKSEIFDDQFSVERPDGSNFTLKIRSTKLEDSAMYFCASSGGSNTDTQYFGPGTRLTVL.

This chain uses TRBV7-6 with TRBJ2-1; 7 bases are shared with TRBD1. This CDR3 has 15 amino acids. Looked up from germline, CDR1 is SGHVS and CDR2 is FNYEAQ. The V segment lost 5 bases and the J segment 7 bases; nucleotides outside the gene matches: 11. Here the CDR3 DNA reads TGTGCCAGCAGCACCCGACAGGGAAGTCGGAATGAGCAGTTCTTC. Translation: CASSTRQGSRNEQFF.

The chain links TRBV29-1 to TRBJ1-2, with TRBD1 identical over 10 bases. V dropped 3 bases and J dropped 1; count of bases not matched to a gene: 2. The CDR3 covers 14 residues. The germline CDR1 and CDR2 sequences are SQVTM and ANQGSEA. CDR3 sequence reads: CSVDGTGDNYGYTF. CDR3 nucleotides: TGCAGCGTTGACGGGACAGGGGATAACTATGGCTACACCTTC.

The CDR3, as DNA: TGCAGCGCCGAGGAGGACACCAACTATGGCTACACCTTC. The encoded protein is CSAEEDTNYGYTF. The chain joins TRBV29-1 to TRBJ1-2; possibly TRBD1 for D (5 bases). Per germline, CDR1 SQVTM and CDR2 ANQGSEA. The CDR3 loop spans 13 amino acids. Between the trimmed V and J ends, which lost 7 bases and 2 bases, there was a span of 14 bases.

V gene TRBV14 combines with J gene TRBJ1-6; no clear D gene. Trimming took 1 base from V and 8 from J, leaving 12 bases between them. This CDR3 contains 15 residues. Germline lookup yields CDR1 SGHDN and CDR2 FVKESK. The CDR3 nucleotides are TGTGCCAGCAGCCAAGCGTGGCGGGCGGATTCACCCCTCCACTTT. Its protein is CASSQAWRADSPLHF. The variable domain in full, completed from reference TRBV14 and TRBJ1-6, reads EAGVTQFPSHSVIEKGQTVTLRCDPISGHDNLYWYRRVMGKEIKFLLHFVKESKQDESGMPNNRFLAERTGGTYSTLKVQPAELEDSGVYFCASSQAWRADSPLHFGNGTRLTVT.

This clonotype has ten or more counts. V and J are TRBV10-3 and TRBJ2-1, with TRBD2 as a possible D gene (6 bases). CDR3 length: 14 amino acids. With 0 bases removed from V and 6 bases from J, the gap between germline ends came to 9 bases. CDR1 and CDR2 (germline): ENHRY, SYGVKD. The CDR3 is CAISESGGINEQFF. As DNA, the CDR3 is TGTGCCATCAGTGAGTCTGGAGGGATCAATGAGCAGTTCTTC.

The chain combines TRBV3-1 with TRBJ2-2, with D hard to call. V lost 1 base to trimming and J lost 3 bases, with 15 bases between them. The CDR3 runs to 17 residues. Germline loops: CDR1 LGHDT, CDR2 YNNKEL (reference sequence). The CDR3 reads CASSQVVGLQYTGELFF. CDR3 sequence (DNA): TGTGCCAGCAGCCAAGTGGTAGGGCTCCAATACACCGGGGAGCTGTTTTTT.

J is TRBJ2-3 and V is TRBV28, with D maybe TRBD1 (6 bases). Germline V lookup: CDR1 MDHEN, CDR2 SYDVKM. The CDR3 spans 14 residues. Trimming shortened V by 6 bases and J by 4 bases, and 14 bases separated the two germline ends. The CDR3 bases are TGTGCCAGCAGGACAGGTCGGGGTCCAGATACGCAGTATTTT. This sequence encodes CASRTGRGPDTQYF. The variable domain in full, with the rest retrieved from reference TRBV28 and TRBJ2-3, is DVKVTQSSRYLVKRTGEKVFLECVQDMDHENMFWYRQDPGLGLRLIYFSYDVKMKEKGDIPEGYSVSREKKERFSLILESASTNQTSMYLCASRTGRGPDTQYFGPGTRLTVL.

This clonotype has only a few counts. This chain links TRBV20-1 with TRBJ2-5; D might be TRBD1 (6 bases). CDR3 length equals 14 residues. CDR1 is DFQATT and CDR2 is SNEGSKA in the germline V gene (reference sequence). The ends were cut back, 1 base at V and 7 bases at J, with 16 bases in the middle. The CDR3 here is CSARATGTQATQYF. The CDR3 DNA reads TGCAGTGCTAGAGCCACCGGGACACAGGCGACCCAGTACTTC.

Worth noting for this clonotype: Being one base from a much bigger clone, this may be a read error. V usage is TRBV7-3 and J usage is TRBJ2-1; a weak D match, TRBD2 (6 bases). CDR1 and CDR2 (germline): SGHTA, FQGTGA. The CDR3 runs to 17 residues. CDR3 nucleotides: TGTGCCAACAGCTTAAACGTCGAGGGAGGCTCCTACAATGAGCAGTTCTTC. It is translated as CANSLNVEGGSYNEQFF.

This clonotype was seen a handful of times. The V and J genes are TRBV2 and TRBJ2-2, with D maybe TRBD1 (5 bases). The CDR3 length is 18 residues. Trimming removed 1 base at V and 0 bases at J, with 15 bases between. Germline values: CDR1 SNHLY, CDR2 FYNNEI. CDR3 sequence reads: CASSEGSAGPANTGELFF. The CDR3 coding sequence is TGTGCCAGCAGTGAAGGGTCAGCAGGGCCAGCGAACACCGGGGAGCTGTTTTTT.

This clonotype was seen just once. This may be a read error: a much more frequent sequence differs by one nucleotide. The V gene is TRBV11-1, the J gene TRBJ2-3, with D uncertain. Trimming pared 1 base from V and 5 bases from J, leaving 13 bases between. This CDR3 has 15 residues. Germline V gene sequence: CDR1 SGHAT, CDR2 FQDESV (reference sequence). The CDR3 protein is CASSLERDPRDTQYF. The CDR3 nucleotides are TGTGCCAGCAGCTTAGAGAGAGACCCGAGAGATACGCAGTATTTT.

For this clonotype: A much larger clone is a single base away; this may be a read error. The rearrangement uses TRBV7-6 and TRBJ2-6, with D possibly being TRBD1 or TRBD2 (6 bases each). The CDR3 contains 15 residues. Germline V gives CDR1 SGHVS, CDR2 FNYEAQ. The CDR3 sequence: CASSPPGAGANVLAF. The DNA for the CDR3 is TGTGCCAGCAGCCCCCCGGGGGCTGGGGCCAACGTCCTGGCTTTC.

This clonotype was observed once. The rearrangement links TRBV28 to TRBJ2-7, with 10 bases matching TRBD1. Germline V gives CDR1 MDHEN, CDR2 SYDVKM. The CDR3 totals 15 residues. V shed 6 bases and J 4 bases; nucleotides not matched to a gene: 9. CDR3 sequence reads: CASRDPGQGSYEQYV. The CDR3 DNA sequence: TGTGCCAGCAGGGACCCGGGACAGGGGAGTTACGAGCAGTACGTC.

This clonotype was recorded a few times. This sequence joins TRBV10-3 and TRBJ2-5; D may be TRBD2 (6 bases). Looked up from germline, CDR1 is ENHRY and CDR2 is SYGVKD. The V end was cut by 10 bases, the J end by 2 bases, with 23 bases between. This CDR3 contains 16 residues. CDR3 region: CATRGIPTSDQETQYF. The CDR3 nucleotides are TGTGCCACCAGAGGGATCCCGACTAGTGATCAAGAGACCCAGTACTTC.

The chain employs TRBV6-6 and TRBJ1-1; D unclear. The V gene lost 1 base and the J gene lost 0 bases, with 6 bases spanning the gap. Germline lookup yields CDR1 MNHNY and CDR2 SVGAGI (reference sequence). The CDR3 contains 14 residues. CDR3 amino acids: CASSYYTLNTEAFF. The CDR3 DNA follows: TGTGCCAGCAGTTACTACACACTGAACACTGAAGCTTTCTTT.

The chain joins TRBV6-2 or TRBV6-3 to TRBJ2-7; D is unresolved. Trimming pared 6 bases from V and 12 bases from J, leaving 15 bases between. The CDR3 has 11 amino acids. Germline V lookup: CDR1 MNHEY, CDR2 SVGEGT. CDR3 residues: CASRLGANLYV. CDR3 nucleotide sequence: TGTGCCAGCAGACTCGGAGCTAATCTGTACGTC.

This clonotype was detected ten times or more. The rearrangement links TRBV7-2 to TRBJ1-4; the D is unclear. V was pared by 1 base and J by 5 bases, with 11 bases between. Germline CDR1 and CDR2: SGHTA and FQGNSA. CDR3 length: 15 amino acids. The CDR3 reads CASSLGLRMNEKLFF. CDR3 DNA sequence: TGTGCCAGCAGCTTAGGTCTGAGGATGAATGAAAAACTGTTTTTT. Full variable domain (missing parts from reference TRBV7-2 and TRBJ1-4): GAGVSQSPSNKVTEKGKDVELRCDPISGHTALYWYRQSLGQGLEFLIYFQGNSAPDKSGLPSDRFSAERTGGSVSTLTIQRTQQEDSAVYLCASSLGLRMNEKLFFGSGTQLSVL.

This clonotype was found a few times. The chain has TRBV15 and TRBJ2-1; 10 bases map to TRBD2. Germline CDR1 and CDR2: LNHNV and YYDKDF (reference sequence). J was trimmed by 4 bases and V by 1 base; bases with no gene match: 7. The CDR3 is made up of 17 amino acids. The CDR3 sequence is CATSRGSGLALYNEQFF. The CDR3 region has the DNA TGTGCCACCAGCAGAGGATCGGGACTAGCGTTGTACAATGAGCAGTTCTTC. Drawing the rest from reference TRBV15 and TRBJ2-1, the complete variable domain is DAMVIQNPRYQVTQFGKPVTLSCSQTLNHNVMYWYQQKSSQAPKLLFHYYDKDFNNEADTPDNFQSRRPNTSFCFLDIRSPGLGDTAMYLCATSRGSGLALYNEQFFGPGTRLTVL.

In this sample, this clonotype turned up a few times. For the CDR3, the DNA is TGTGCCAGCAGGGGACAGGGTTACACCGGGGAGCTGTTTTTT. Amino acids: CASRGQGYTGELFF. The chain employs TRBV2 and TRBJ2-2; 9 nucleotides match TRBD1. Trimming took 6 bases from V and 3 from J; bases not matched to a gene: 2. Germline lookup yields CDR1 SNHLY and CDR2 FYNNEI. The CDR3 is 14 residues long.